The T cell receptor beta chain under discussion was sequenced for a study of PD-1 blockade in classical Hodgkin lymphoma. Turning to this clone: Its antigen is undetermined.

All trial patients relapsed after autologous stem cell transplantation. Data came from immunoSEQ multiplex PCR; TCRdb stores just in-frame clones and leaves some out. The data contain around 96,000 clones, roughly 84% of them singletons. Germline lookup yields CDR1 MNHEY and CDR2 SMNVEV (reference sequence). V shed 5 bases and J shed 3 bases, with 14 bases lying between them. The CDR3 extends over 14 amino acids. Study conclusions and caveats: Diminished baseline TCR diversity has been reported in newly diagnosed patients relative to healthy donors. At C4D1, TCR diversity had climbed significantly for CD4+ cells, though not for CD8+ cells.

Specimen: peripheral blood mononuclear cells (PBMCs), collected at baseline. This chain uses TRBV27 with TRBJ2-7; the D gene is possibly TRBD1 (7 bases). The sequence was collected from a human donor with classical Hodgkin lymphoma. In DNA form, the CDR3 reads TGTGCCAGCAGTCGACAGGGAGGAGGCTACGAGCAGTACTTC. It specifies CASSRQGGGYEQYF.